Each of the 9 T cell receptor beta chains below was sequenced from the same sample in a study of T cells in Graves' hyperthyroidism and ophthalmopathy. Amplification of TCR beta CDR3 regions was performed using RNA transcripts as template. First-round RT-PCR with HTBI primers amplified the TCR CDR3 region. Using its own MiXCR run on the multiplex PCR reads, TCRdb lists one record per CDR3 protein. The sample gives 500,000 to 600,000 distinct CDR3 sequences, over 15% of which show up once; under 20% is in the top ten. The sample comprised blood. These receptors were collected from a woman aged 18-29 years with Graves' hyperthyroidism.

This sequence joins TRBV5-1 and TRBJ2-5; the D is unclear. The V end lost 0 bases, the J end lost 5 bases, and 14 bases lay between the germline ends. CDR3 size: 15 residues. Per the germline V gene, CDR1 is SGHRS and CDR2 is YFSETQ. This chain's CDR3 is CASSLAGSLGETQYF. The CDR3 DNA sequence: TGCGCCAGCAGCTTGGCCGGCTCCTTGGGTGAGACCCAGTACTTC.

This chain connects TRBV7-2 to TRBJ2-1; D is unresolved. This CDR3 spans 11 amino acids. Germline values: CDR1 SGHTA, CDR2 FQGNSA. V lost 6 bases to trimming and J lost 12 bases, with 12 bases between them. CDR3 region: CASSLKEPQFF. CDR3 coding DNA: TGTGCCAGCAGTTTAAAGGAACCGCAGTTCTTC.

This clonotype occurred many times. The gene calls are TRBV20-1 and TRBJ2-7; 11 bases fit TRBD2. V lost 3 bases to trimming and J lost 3 bases; unmatched junction nucleotides: 7. The CDR3 runs 15 residues. Germline V gene sequence: CDR1 DFQATT, CDR2 SNEGSKA (reference sequence). CDR3 in amino acids: CSARPLAGVLYEQYF. DNA for the CDR3: TGCAGTGCTAGGCCACTAGCGGGAGTACTCTACGAGCAGTACTTC.

For this clonotype: This sequence may be a read error, since a much larger clone differs from it by one base. The chain joins TRBV5-6 to TRBJ2-3; D unresolved. This CDR3 spans 13 amino acids. Looked up from germline, CDR1 is SGHDT and CDR2 is YYEEEE. The DNA of the CDR3 is TGTGCCAGCAACTTGTCGCTCAAAGATACGCAGTATTTT. Its translation: CASNLSLKDTQYF.

This clonotype was seen only a few times. In DNA, the CDR3 is TGCAGTGCTAGATGGGGGAACACGAGGACCCATGAGCAGTTCTTC. Its protein is CSARWGNTRTHEQFF. This chain uses TRBV20-1 with TRBJ2-1; perhaps D is TRBD1 or TRBD2 (5 bases each). Germline lookup yields CDR1 DFQATT and CDR2 SNEGSKA (reference sequence). The ends were cut back, 2 bases at V and 8 bases at J, with 19 bases in the middle. CDR3 length: 15 residues.

CDR3 DNA: TGCAGTGCTCCGGGGGGGGCCTACGAGCAGTACTTC. Its protein is CSAPGGAYEQYF. V gene TRBV20-1 combines with J gene TRBJ2-7, with 8 bases identical to TRBD2. This CDR3 is built from 12 residues. The germline V gene encodes CDR1 DFQATT and CDR2 SNEGSKA (reference sequence). V was clipped by 5 bases and J by 2 bases; unmatched bases: 2.

The chain recombines TRBV2 with TRBJ2-3; no firm D call. Trimming took 8 bases from V and 4 from J, leaving 4 bases between them. Germline V gene sequence: CDR1 SNHLY, CDR2 FYNNEI. There are 10 residues in the CDR3. For the CDR3, the DNA is TGTGCCAGCGAGGCAGATACGCAGTATTTT. This translates into CASEADTQYF. The complete variable domain, with remaining parts taken from reference TRBV2 and TRBJ2-3, reads EPEVTQTPSHQVTQMGQEVILRCVPISNHLYFYWYRQILGQKVEFLVSFYNNEISEKSEIFDDQFSVERPDGSNFTLKIRSTKLEDSAMYFCASEADTQYFGPGTRLTVL.

This clonotype was observed at least ten times. The V gene is TRBV2, the J gene TRBJ1-2; 8 bases are a match to TRBD1. Trimming removed 0 bases from V and 0 bases from J; junction bases left unmatched: 3. The CDR3 contains 16 residues. The V gene's germline CDR1 is SNHLY and CDR2 FYNNEI. The CDR3 reads CASSEASGQANYGYTF. Here the CDR3 DNA reads TGTGCCAGCAGTGAAGCCTCGGGACAGGCTAACTATGGCTACACCTTC.

At least ten counts were recorded for this clonotype. The V call is TRBV7-9, the J call TRBJ1-4, with D unclear. Germline V gene sequence: CDR1 SEHNR, CDR2 FQNEAQ (reference sequence). V was pared by 5 bases and J by 9 bases, with 16 bases between. The CDR3 totals 14 residues. The CDR3 DNA reads TGTGCCAGCAGCAGGGCCTCCAGGCCCAAAAAACTGTTTTTT. Its protein is CASSRASRPKKLFF. Using reference TRBV7-9 and TRBJ1-4 for the parts outside the CDR3, the full variable domain is DTGVSQNPRHKITKRGQNVTFRCDPISEHNRLYWYRQTLGQGPEFLTYFQNEAQLEKSRLLSDRFSAERPKGSFSTLEIQRTEQGDSAMYLCASSRASRPKKLFFGSGTQLSVL.